This T cell receptor (beta chain) was captured in a study of CD8+ T cells in alopecia areata. cDNA reverse transcribed from extracted RNA served as the sequencing template. Profiled with immunoSEQ multiplex PCR; TCRdb holds only in-frame clones, not every one. The data contain about 250,000 clones, around 64% of them singletons. The sample's treatment: oral pan-JAK inhibitor, 5-10 mg twice daily. This clone came up a few times. The sequencing here drew on CD4+ T cells sorted from blood, taken around week 53, from a patient treated with tofacitinib. The sequence derives from a human donor with alopecia areata.

The CDR3 bases are TGTGCCAGCACCCTGGGGGCAGGGGTTGCCCGTCACACTGAAGCTTTCTTT. Translating it yields CASTLGAGVARHTEAFF. The chain has TRBV7-2 and TRBJ1-1, with D perhaps matching TRBD1 (6 bases). The V gene lost 7 bases and the J gene lost 3 bases, with 24 bases spanning the gap. From germline, CDR1 is SGHTA and CDR2 FQGNSA. The CDR3 runs to 17 residues.